This T cell receptor beta chain appears in the sequencing data of a study of T cell changes during pregnancy in multiple sclerosis. Germline loops: CDR1 LNHDA, CDR2 SQIVND (reference sequence). V shed 6 bases, J shed 6 bases, and the junction held 12 bases outside the gene matches. The CDR3 length is 17 residues. TCRdb keeps only in-frame clones here, not all; method: immunoSEQ multiplex PCR. Of 40,000 to 50,000 clones in the sample, approximately 80% were seen once. The receptor was derived from a female donor with multiple sclerosis, enrolled in a pregnancy study. This specimen consisted of CD4+ T cells from peripheral blood mononuclear cells, obtained before pregnancy. V is TRBV19 and J is TRBJ1-5; TRBD1 agrees at 12 bases. CDR3 DNA sequence: TGTGCCAGTAGGCCGGGACAGGGGGCGGAGGGTGGTCAGCCCCAGCATTTT. Translation gives CASRPGQGAEGGQPQHF.